The source of this T cell receptor beta chain is a study of radiotherapy plus CTLA-4 blockade in lung cancer. Study-wide background: Objective responses occurred in around 18% of patients; about 32% had disease control.

TCRdb's table, derived via immunoSEQ multiplex PCR, lists solely in-frame clones and lacks some. Of about 120,000 clones listed, approximately 84% are singletons. V lost 4 bases and J lost 6; bases outside the gene matches: 9. Germline V CDR1 and CDR2: MDHEN, SYDVKM. The CDR3 has 16 residues. The chain recombines TRBV28 with TRBJ2-2; 9 positions agree with TRBD1. Source: peripheral blood, taken from a patient treated with radiotherapy plus ipilimumab. The receptor was derived from a human donor with non-small cell lung cancer who had a partial response to radiotherapy plus ipilimumab. The CDR3 loop reads CASSSPGQGVSGELFF. Written as DNA, the CDR3 is TGTGCCAGCAGTTCACCGGGACAGGGTGTATCCGGGGAGCTGTTTTTT.